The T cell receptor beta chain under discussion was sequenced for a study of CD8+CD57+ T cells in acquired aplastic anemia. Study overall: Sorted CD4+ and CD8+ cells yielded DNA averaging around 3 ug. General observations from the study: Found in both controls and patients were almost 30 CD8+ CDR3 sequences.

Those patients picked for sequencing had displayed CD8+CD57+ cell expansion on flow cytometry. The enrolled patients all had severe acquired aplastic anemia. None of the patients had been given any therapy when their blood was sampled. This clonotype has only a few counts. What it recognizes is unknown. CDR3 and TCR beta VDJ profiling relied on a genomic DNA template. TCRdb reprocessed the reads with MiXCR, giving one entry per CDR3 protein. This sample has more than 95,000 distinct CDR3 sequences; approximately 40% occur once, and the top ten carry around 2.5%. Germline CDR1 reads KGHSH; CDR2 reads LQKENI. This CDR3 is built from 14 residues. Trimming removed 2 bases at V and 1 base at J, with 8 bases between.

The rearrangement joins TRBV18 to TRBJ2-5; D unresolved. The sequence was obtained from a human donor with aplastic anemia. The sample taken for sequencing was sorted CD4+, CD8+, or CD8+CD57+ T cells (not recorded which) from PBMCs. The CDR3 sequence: CASSPRQSQETQYF. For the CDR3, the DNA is TGTGCCAGCTCACCAAGGCAGTCCCAAGAGACCCAGTACTTC. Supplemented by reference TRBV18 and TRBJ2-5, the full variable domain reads NAGVMQNPRHLVRRRGQEARLRCSPMKGHSHVYWYRQLPEEGLKFMVYLQKENIIDESGMPKERFSAEFPKEGPSILRIQQVVRGDSAAYFCASSPRQSQETQYFGPGTRLLVL.